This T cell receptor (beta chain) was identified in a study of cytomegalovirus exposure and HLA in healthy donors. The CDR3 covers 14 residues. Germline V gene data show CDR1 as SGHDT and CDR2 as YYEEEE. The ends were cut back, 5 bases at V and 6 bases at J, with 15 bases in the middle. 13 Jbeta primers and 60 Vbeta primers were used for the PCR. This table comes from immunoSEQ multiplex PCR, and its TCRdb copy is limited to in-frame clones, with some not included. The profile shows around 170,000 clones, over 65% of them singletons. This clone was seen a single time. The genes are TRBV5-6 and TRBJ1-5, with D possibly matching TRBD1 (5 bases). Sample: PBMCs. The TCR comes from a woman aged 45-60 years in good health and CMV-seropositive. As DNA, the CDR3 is TGTGCCAGCAGTTTCAGGGACGGGAGTCAGCCCCAGCATTTT. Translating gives CASSFRDGSQPQHF.